This entry lists 20 T cell receptor beta chains sequenced from one sample in a study of blood T cell repertoires in COVID-19. The protocol was immunoSEQ multiplex PCR, while the TCRdb copy is restricted to in-frame clones and leaves out a portion. The data hold 120,000 to 150,000 clones, with 80% to 90% observed a single time. The sample taken for sequencing was peripheral blood. Receptor source: a man aged 18 to 29 with COVID-19, enrolled during active disease.

This chain joins TRBV10-3 and TRBJ2-1, with TRBD2 matching 10 bases. The V gene end was trimmed by 3 bases and the J gene end by 7 bases; junction bases not matched to a gene: 9. Germline V gene sequence: CDR1 ENHRY, CDR2 SYGVKD. The CDR3 consists of 16 residues. The DNA for the CDR3 is TGTGCCATCAGTGAAGGATTTGGGACTAGCGCGAATGAGCAGTTCTTC. As protein: CAISEGFGTSANEQFF.

The chain joins TRBV11-2 to TRBJ1-1, with 7 bases fitting TRBD1. Germline CDR1 SGHAT, CDR2 FQNNGV. The CDR3 contains 13 residues. V was pared by 5 bases and J by 5 bases, with 5 bases of the junction left unmatched. CDR3 in amino acids: CASSRDRATEAFF. The CDR3 DNA sequence: TGTGCCAGCAGCCGCGACAGGGCAACTGAAGCTTTCTTT.

Only a few counts were recorded for this clone. The genes are TRBV4-3 and TRBJ2-7; TRBD2 is a possible D gene (5 bases). Trimming removed 3 bases at V and 1 base at J, with 10 bases between. Germline-derived CDR1 and CDR2 are LGHNA and YSLEER. The CDR3 totals 14 residues. CDR3 coding DNA: TGCGCCAGCAGCCAGAGGCTAGCTTCCTACGAGCAGTACTTC. This encodes CASSQRLASYEQYF.

The V call is TRBV4-3, the J call TRBJ2-1; 7 bases map to TRBD1. Per germline, CDR1 LGHNA and CDR2 YSLEER. The CDR3 totals 14 residues. Trimming took 0 bases from V and 9 from J; bases not matched to a gene: 5. Here the CDR3 DNA reads TGCGCCAGCAGCCAAGATTACAGGGGCGGTGAGCAGTTCTTC. Translating gives CASSQDYRGGEQFF.

The chain links TRBV4-2 to TRBJ1-1, with 9 bases lining up with TRBD1. The J segment lost 1 base and the V segment lost 2 bases, leaving 5 bases of the junction unmatched. The CDR3 runs to 16 residues. Germline assignment: CDR1 LGHNA and CDR2 YNFKEQ. The CDR3 spells CASSQSQGAGNTEAFF. The CDR3 DNA reads as TGTGCCAGCAGCCAATCACAGGGGGCAGGGAACACTGAAGCTTTCTTT.

The V and J genes are TRBV2 and TRBJ2-7, with TRBD1 identical over 7 bases. The V gene's germline CDR1 is SNHLY and CDR2 FYNNEI. After removal of 6 bases from V and 0 bases from J, the junction contained 11 bases not matched to a gene. The CDR3 loop spans 16 amino acids. The CDR3 sequence is CASRPRATGLSYEQYF. Here the CDR3 DNA reads TGTGCCAGCAGGCCTCGGGCGACAGGGCTCTCCTACGAGCAGTACTTC.

The chain joins TRBV7-2 to TRBJ2-1; 13 positions agree with TRBD2. The CDR3 has 17 amino acids. Germline V gene lookup returns CDR1 SGHTA and CDR2 FQGNSA. V gave up 2 bases and J gave up 5 bases; unmatched junction bases: 6. CDR3 nucleotides: TGTGCCAGCAGCTTATCCCCGGGACTAGCGGGGAACAATGAGCAGTTCTTC. It translates to CASSLSPGLAGNNEQFF.

The chain links TRBV7-2 to TRBJ2-1; D possibly corresponds to TRBD2 (6 bases). CDR1 and CDR2 (germline): SGHTA, FQGNSA. With 6 bases removed from V and 7 bases from J, the gap between germline ends came to 16 bases. The CDR3 sequence is 14 residues long. The CDR3 spells CASRFGTESNEQFF. The CDR3 DNA reads as TGTGCCAGCAGATTCGGGACTGAGAGTAATGAGCAGTTCTTC.

V usage is TRBV4-3 and J usage is TRBJ2-7, with 7 nucleotides matching TRBD2. This CDR3 is built from 13 residues. Germline values: CDR1 LGHNA, CDR2 YSLEER. Trimming cost V 1 base and J 3 bases; bases outside gene matches: 0. The CDR3, as DNA: TGCGCCAGCAGCCAAGGGACTAGCTACGAGCAGTACTTC. Translation: CASSQGTSYEQYF.

This sequence joins TRBV7-2 and TRBJ2-3; weak D call: TRBD2 (5 bases). This CDR3 contains 14 residues. Trimming pared 3 bases from V and 2 bases from J, leaving 9 bases between. Germline loops: CDR1 SGHTA, CDR2 FQGNSA. The CDR3 region has the DNA TGTGCCAGCAGCTTGATGGGAGCCACAGATACGCAGTATTTT. As protein: CASSLMGATDTQYF.

The J gene is TRBJ2-7, the V gene TRBV9; possible D gene TRBD2, 6 bases. The CDR3 runs 14 residues. V was trimmed by 0 bases and J by 2 bases, leaving 9 bases between them. Per the germline V gene, CDR1 is SGDLS and CDR2 is YYNGEE. The DNA for the CDR3 is TGTGCCAGCAGCGTAGGTGGGGGGACCTACGAGCAGTACTTC. Its protein is CASSVGGGTYEQYF.

CDR3 nucleotides: TGTGCCAGCAGTCCTAGCGGATTGAGCTCCTACGAGCAGTACTTC. Residues: CASSPSGLSSYEQYF. The rearrangement uses TRBV6-5 and TRBJ2-7; 7 bases line up with TRBD2. This CDR3 spans 15 amino acids. In germline, CDR1 is MNHEY, CDR2 SVGAGI. V was clipped by 5 bases and J by 0 bases; unmatched bases: 7.

This chain connects TRBV10-3 to TRBJ2-3, with D tentatively TRBD1 (6 bases). V lost 4 bases, J lost 0 bases, and 17 bases lay in between. CDR3 size: 17 residues. Per germline, CDR1 ENHRY and CDR2 SYGVKD. CDR3 in DNA: TGTGCCATCAGTGCTCCAACCGACAGGCTCAGCACAGATACGCAGTATTTT. Translated: CAISAPTDRLSTDTQYF.

The rearrangement links TRBV4-1 to TRBJ2-1; D gene unclear. The CDR3 is 16 residues long. CDR1 MGHRA and CDR2 YSYEKL come from the germline V gene. V shed 2 bases and J shed 2 bases, with 13 bases lying between them. CDR3 sequence reads: CASSQRSLLPYNEQFF. DNA of the CDR3: TGCGCCAGCAGCCAAAGAAGCCTCCTCCCCTACAATGAGCAGTTCTTC.

V and J are TRBV19 and TRBJ2-5, with 8 bases lining up with TRBD2. Trimming cost V 2 bases and J 1 base; bases outside gene matches: 15. This CDR3 is 19 amino acids long. CDR1 and CDR2 (germline): LNHDA, SQIVND (reference sequence). In nucleotides, the CDR3 is TGTGCCAGTAGTATATATCGGGGGAGCGGGGGCTGGCTCCAAGAGACCCAGTACTTC. Translation gives CASSIYRGSGGWLQETQYF.

The genes are TRBV5-4 and TRBJ2-1; D not resolved. Germline-derived CDR1 and CDR2 are SGHNT and YYREEE (reference sequence). The CDR3 is 15 residues long. Deletions cut 0 bases from V and 2 bases from J, with 9 bases between. The CDR3 bases are TGTGCCAGCAGCTTGGCCCAGCGTGCCTACAATGAGCAGTTCTTC. This translates into CASSLAQRAYNEQFF.

The chain has TRBV19 and TRBJ1-2; TRBD1 aligns across 9 bases. The CDR3 is made up of 15 amino acids. Trimming removed 7 bases from V and 5 bases from J; junction bases left unmatched: 11. The germline V gene encodes CDR1 LNHDA and CDR2 SQIVND (reference sequence). The CDR3 here is CASIPRDRDSYGYTF. CDR3 coding DNA: TGTGCCAGTATTCCCCGGGACAGGGATTCTTATGGCTACACCTTC.

The chain joins TRBV7-3 to TRBJ1-6; D call uncertain. Trimming removed 1 base at V and 7 bases at J, with 11 bases between. The CDR3 is 15 amino acids. Germline V gene data show CDR1 as SGHTA and CDR2 as FQGTGA. CDR3 in DNA: TGTGCCAGCAGCTTAAATCCGGGAGGGAATTCACCCCTCCACTTT. The encoded protein is CASSLNPGGNSPLHF.

V is TRBV28 and J is TRBJ2-7; 12 nucleotides match TRBD2. V was clipped by 3 bases and J by 2 bases; unmatched bases: 8. Per the germline V gene, CDR1 is MDHEN and CDR2 is SYDVKM. This CDR3 comprises 17 residues. The CDR3 DNA reads as TGTGCCAGCAGTTTCCTAGCGGGAGGGCCCAGTCCCTACGAGCAGTACTTC. This sequence encodes CASSFLAGGPSPYEQYF.

The chain carries TRBV5-5 and TRBJ1-5; D is unclear. V gave up 0 bases and J gave up 2 bases, with 15 bases separating them. The CDR3 has 17 residues. The germline gives CDR1 SGHKS, CDR2 YYEKEE (reference sequence). The CDR3 protein is CASSLGGVGRRNQPQHF. CDR3 bases: TGTGCCAGCAGCTTGGGCGGGGTCGGAAGGCGCAATCAGCCCCAGCATTTT.